This TCR beta chain was identified during a study of cytomegalovirus exposure and HLA in healthy donors. Notes on the study in general: TCR beta sequences reportedly predicted the HLA-A and HLA-B alleles of most subjects accurately. Exclusion applied to some V segments, including TRBV6-2 and TRBV6-3, as they were indistinguishable.

This CDR3 region has 15 residues. Germline V gene sequence: CDR1 SGDLS, CDR2 YYNGEE. Trimming left V 3 bases short and J 4 bases short, with 13 bases between. With respect to this clone: The antigen is unknown.

This PCR relied on a set of 60 Vbeta primers and 13 Jbeta primers. Sequenced by immunoSEQ multiplex PCR; TCRdb stores in-frame clones only, minus some. The sample lists roughly 43,000 clones; approximately 75% were seen once. V usage is TRBV9 and J usage is TRBJ2-2; D is perhaps TRBD1 (5 bases). Sequencing was done on a sample of PBMCs. This receptor was taken from a man between 25 and 39 years old in good health and CMV-seronegative. CDR3 DNA sequence: TGTGCCAGCAGCGCACAACCCGACAGCACCGGGGAGCTGTTTTTT. Translating gives CASSAQPDSTGELFF.